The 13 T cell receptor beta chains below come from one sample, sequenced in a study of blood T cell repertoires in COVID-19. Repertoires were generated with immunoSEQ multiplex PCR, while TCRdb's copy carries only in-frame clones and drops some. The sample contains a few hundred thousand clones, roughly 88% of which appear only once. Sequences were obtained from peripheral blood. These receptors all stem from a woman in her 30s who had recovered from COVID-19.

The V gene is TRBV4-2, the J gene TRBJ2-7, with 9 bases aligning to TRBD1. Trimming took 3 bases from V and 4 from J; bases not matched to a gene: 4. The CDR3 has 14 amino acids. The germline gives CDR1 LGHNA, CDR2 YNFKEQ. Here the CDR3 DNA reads TGTGCCAGCAGCCAGGACAGGGGACCGTACGAGCAGTACTTC. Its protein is CASSQDRGPYEQYF.

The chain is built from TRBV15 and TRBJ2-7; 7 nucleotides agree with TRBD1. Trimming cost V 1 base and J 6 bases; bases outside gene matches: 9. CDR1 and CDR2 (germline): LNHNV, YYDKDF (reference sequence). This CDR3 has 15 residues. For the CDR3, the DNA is TGTGCCACCAGCAGAGTGGCGACAGGGTCTCGCGAGCAGTACTTC. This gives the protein CATSRVATGSREQYF.

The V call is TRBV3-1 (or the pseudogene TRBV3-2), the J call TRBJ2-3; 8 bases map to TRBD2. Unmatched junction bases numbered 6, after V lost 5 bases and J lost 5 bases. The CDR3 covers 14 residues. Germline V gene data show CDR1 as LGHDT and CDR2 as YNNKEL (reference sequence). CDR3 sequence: CASSLRGEKDTQYF. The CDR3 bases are TGTGCCAGCAGCTTGCGGGGGGAAAAAGATACGCAGTATTTT.

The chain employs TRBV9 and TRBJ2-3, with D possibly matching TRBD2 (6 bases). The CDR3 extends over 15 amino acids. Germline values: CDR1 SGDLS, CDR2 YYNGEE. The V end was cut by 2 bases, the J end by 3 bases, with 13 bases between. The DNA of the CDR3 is TGTGCCAGCAGCGTTAGACTAGTGGTTACAGATACGCAGTATTTT. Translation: CASSVRLVVTDTQYF.

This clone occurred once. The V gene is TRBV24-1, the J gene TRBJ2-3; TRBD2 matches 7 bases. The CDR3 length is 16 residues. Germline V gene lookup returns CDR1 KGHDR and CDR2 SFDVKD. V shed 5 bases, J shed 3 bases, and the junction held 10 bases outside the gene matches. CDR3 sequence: CATSVGGGGGTDTQYF. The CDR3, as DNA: TGTGCCACCAGTGTGGGTGGGGGGGGAGGTACAGATACGCAGTATTTT.

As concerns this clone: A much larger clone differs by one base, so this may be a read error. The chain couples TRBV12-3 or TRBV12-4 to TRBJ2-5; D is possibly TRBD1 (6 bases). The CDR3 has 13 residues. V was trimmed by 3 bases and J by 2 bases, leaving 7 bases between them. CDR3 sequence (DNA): TGTGCCAGCAGTTTCAGGGGTCAAGAGACCCAGTACTTC. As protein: CASSFRGQETQYF.

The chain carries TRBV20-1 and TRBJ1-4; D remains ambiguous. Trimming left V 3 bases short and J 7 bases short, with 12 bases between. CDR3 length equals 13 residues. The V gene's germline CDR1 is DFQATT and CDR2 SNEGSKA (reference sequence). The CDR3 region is CSASPPGIEKLFF. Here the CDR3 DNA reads TGCAGTGCTAGTCCCCCGGGGATTGAAAAACTGTTTTTT.

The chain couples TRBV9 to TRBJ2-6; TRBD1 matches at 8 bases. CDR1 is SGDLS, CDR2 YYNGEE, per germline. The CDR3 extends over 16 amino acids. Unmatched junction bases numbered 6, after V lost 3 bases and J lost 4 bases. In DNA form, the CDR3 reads TGTGCCAGCAGCGCGACAGGGGCGGCAGGGGCCAACGTCCTGACTTTC. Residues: CASSATGAAGANVLTF.

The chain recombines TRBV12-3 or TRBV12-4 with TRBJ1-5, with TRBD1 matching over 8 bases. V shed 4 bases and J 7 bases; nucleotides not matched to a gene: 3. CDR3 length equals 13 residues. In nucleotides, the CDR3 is TGTGCCAGCAGTTCGACAGGGGCCCAGCCCCAGCATTTT. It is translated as CASSSTGAQPQHF.

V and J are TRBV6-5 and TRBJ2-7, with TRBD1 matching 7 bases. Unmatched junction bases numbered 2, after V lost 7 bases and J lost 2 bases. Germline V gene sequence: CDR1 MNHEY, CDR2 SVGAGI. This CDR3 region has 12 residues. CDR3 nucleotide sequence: TGTGCCAGCAAAGGACAGGCCTACGAGCAGTACTTC. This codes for CASKGQAYEQYF.

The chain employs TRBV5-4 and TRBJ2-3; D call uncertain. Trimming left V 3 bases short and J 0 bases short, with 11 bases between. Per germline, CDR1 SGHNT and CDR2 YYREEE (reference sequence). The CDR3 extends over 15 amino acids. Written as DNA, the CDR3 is TGTGCCAGCAGCTCTGGAGCTGCCAGCACAGATACGCAGTATTTT. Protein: CASSSGAASTDTQYF.

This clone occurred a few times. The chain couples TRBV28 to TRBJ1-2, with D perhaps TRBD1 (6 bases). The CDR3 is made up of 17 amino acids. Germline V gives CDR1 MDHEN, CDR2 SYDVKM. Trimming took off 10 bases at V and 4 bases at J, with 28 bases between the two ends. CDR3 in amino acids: CATQKLEQGRGFYGYTF. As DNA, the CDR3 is TGTGCCACTCAGAAACTAGAACAGGGTAGGGGTTTCTATGGCTACACCTTC.

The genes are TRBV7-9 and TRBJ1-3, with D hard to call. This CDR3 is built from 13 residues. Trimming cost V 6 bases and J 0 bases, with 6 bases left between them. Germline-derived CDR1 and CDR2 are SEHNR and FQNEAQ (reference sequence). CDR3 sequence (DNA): TGTGCCAGCAGTGGGAGCTCTGGAAACACCATATATTTT. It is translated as CASSGSSGNTIYF. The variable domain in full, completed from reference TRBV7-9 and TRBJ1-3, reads DTGVSQNPRHKITKRGQNVTFRCDPISEHNRLYWYRQTLGQGPEFLTYFQNEAQLEKSRLLSDRFSAERPKGSFSTLEIQRTEQGDSAMYLCASSGSSGNTIYFGEGSWLTVV.